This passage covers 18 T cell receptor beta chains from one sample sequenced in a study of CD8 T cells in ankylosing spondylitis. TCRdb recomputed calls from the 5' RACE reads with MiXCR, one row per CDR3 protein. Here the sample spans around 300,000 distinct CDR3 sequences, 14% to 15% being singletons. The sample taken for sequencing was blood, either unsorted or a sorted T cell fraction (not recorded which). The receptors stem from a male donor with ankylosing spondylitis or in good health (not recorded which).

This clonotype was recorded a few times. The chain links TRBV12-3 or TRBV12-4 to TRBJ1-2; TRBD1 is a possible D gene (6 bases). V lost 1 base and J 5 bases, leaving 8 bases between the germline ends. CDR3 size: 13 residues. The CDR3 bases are TGTGCCAGCAGTTTAGGGGACAAATATGGCTACACCTTC. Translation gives CASSLGDKYGYTF.

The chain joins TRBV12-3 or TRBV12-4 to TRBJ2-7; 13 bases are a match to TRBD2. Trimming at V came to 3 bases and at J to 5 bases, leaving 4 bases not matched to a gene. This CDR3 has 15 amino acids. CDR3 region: CASSLRTSGSNEQYF. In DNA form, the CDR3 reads TGTGCCAGCAGTTTGAGGACTAGCGGGAGCAACGAGCAGTACTTC.

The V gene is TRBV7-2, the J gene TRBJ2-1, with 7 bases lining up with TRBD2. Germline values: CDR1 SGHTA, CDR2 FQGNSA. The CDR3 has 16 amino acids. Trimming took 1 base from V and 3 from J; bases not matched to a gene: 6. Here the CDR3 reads CASSLERGRGYNEQFF. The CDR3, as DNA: TGTGCCAGCAGCTTAGAGCGGGGACGGGGCTACAATGAGCAGTTCTTC.

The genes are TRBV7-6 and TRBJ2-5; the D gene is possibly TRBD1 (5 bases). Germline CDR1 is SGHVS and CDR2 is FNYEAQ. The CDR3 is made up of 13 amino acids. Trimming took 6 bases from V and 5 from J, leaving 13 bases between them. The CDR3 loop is CASSYKGAETQYF. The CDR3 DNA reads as TGTGCCAGCAGTTATAAAGGGGCGGAGACCCAGTACTTC.

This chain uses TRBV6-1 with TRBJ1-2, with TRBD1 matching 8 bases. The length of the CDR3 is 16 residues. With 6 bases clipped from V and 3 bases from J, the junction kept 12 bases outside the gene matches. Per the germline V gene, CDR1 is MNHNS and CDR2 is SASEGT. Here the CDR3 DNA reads TGTGCCAGCAGAACTACCGGGACAGGAAAAGACTATGGCTACACCTTC. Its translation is CASRTTGTGKDYGYTF.

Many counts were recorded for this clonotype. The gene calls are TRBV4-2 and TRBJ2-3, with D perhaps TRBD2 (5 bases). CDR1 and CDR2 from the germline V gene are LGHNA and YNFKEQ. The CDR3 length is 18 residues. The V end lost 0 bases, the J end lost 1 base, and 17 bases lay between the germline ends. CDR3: CASSQEGSVTRRTDTQYF. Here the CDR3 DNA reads TGTGCCAGCAGCCAAGAAGGATCAGTCACTAGGCGCACAGATACGCAGTATTTT.

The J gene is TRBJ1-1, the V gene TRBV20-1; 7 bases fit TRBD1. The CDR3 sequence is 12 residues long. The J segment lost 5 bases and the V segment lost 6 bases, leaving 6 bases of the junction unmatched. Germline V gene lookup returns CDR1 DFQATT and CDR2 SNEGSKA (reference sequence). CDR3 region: CSAPTGETEAFF. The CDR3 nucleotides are TGCAGTGCGCCCACAGGGGAAACTGAAGCTTTCTTT.

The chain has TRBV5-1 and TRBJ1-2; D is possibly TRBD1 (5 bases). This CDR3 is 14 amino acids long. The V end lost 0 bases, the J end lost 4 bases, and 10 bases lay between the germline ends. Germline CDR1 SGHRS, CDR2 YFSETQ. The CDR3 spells CASSLGQSTYGYTF. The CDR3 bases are TGCGCCAGCAGCTTGGGACAGAGCACCTATGGCTACACCTTC.

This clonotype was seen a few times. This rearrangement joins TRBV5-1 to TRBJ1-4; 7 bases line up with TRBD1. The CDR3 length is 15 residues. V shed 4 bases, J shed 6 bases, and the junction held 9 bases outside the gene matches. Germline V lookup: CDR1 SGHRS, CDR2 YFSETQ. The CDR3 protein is CASSPLQGIDEKLFF. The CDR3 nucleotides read TGCGCCAGCAGCCCATTACAGGGGATTGATGAAAAACTGTTTTTT.

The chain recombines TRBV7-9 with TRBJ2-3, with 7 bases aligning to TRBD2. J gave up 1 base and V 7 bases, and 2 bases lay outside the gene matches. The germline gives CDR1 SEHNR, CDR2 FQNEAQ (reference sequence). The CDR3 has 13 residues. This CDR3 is CASKRDGTDTQYF. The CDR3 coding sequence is TGTGCCAGCAAGCGGGATGGCACAGATACGCAGTATTTT. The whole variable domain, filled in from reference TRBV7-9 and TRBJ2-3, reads DTGVSQNPRHKITKRGQNVTFRCDPISEHNRLYWYRQTLGQGPEFLTYFQNEAQLEKSRLLSDRFSAERPKGSFSTLEIQRTEQGDSAMYLCASKRDGTDTQYFGPGTRLTVL.

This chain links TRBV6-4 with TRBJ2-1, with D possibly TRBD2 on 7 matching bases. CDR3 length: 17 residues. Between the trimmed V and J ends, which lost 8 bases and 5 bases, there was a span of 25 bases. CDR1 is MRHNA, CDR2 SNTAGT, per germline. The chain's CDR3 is CASSQRGAGEFNNEQFF. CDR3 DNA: TGTGCCAGCTCCCAGAGGGGGGCGGGGGAGTTTAACAATGAGCAGTTCTTC.

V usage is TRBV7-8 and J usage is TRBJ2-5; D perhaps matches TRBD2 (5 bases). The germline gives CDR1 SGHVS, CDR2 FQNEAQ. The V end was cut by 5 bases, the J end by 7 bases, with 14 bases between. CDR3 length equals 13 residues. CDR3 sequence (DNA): TGTGCCAGCAGCGGAGAGGGATACGGGACCCAGTACTTC. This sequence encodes CASSGEGYGTQYF. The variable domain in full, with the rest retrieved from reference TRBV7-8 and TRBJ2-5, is GAGVSQSPRYKVAKRGQDVALRCDPISGHVSLFWYQQALGQGPEFLTYFQNEAQLDKSGLPSDRFFAERPEGSVSTLKIQRTQQEDSAVYLCASSGEGYGTQYFGPGTRLLVL.

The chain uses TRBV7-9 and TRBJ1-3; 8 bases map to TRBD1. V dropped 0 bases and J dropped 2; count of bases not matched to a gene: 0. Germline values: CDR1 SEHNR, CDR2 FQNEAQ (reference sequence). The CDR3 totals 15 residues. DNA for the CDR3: TGTGCCAGCAGCTTAGCGACAGGGGCTGGAAACACCATATATTTT. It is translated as CASSLATGAGNTIYF.

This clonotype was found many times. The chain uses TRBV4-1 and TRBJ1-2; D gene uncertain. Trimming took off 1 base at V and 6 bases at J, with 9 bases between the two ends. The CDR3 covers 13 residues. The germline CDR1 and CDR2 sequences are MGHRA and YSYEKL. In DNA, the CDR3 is TGCGCCAGCAGCCAAGGGTTTCCGGATGGCTACACCTTC. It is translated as CASSQGFPDGYTF.

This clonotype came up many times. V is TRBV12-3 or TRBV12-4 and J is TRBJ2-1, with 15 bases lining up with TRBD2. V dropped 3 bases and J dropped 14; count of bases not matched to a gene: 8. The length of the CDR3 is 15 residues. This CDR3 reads CASSFTGTSGRIEFF. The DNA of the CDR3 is TGTGCCAGCAGTTTTACCGGGACTAGCGGGAGGATAGAGTTCTTC.

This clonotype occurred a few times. In DNA form, the CDR3 reads TGCGCCAGCAGCCCATCTGGGGGGGACTTATATGGCTACACCTTC. Translation gives CASSPSGGDLYGYTF. V usage is TRBV5-1 and J usage is TRBJ1-2; weak D call: TRBD1 (5 bases). Deletions cut 4 bases from V and 5 bases from J, with 18 bases between. The length of the CDR3 is 15 residues. Germline CDR1 reads SGHRS; CDR2 reads YFSETQ.

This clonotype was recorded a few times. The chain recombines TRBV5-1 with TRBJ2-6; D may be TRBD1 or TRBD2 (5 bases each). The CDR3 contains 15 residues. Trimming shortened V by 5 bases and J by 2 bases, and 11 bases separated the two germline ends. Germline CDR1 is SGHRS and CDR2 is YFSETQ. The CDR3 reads CASRAGAAGANVLTF. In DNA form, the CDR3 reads TGCGCCAGCAGGGCCGGGGCAGCTGGGGCCAACGTCCTGACTTTC. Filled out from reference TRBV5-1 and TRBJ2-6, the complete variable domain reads KAGVTQTPRYLIKTRGQQVTLSCSPISGHRSVSWYQQTPGQGLQFLFEYFSETQRNKGNFPGRFSGRQFSNSRSEMNVSTLELGDSALYLCASRAGAAGANVLTFGAGSRLTVL.

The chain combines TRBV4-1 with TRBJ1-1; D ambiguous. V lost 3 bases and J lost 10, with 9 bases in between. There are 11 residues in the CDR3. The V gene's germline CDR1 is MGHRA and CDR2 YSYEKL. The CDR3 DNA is TGCGCCAGCAGCCACTATGGTAGAGCTTTCTTT. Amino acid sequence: CASSHYGRAFF.